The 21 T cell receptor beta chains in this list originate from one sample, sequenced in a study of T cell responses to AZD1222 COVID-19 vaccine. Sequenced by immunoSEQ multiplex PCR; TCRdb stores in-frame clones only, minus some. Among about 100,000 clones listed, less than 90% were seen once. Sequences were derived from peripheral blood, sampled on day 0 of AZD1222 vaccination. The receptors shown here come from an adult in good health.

This chain's CDR3 is CASSQGATSQPQHF. The CDR3 DNA is TGTGCCAGTAGTCAAGGGGCCACGAGTCAGCCCCAGCATTTT. V and J are TRBV19 and TRBJ1-5; tentatively, D is TRBD1 (5 bases). Looked up from germline, CDR1 is LNHDA and CDR2 is SQIVND (reference sequence). Trimming shortened V by 5 bases and J by 6 bases, and 14 bases separated the two germline ends. This CDR3 is 14 amino acids long.

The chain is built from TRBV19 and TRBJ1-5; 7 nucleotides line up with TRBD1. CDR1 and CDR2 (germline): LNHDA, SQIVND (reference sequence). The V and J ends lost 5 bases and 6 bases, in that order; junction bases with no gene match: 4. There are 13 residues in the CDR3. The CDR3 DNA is TGTGCCAGTAGTTCAGGGGGTTTTCAGCCCCAGCATTTT. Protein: CASSSGGFQPQHF.

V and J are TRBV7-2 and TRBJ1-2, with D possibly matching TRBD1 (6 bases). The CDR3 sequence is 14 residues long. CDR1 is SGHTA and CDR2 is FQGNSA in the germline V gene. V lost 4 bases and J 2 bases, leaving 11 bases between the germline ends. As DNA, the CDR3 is TGTGCCAGCAGCTACAGGGTTTTCAACTATGGCTACACCTTC. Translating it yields CASSYRVFNYGYTF. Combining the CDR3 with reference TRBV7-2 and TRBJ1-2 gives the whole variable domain GAGVSQSPSNKVTEKGKDVELRCDPISGHTALYWYRQSLGQGLEFLIYFQGNSAPDKSGLPSDRFSAERTGGSVSTLTIQRTQQEDSAVYLCASSYRVFNYGYTFGSGTRLTVV.

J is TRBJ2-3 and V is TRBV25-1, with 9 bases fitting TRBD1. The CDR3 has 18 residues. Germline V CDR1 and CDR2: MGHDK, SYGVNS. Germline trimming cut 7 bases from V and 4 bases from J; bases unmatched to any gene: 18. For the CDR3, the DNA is TGTGCCAGCACCCCAGAGAAATACAGGGGGCTTGATCCAGATACGCAGTATTTT. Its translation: CASTPEKYRGLDPDTQYF.

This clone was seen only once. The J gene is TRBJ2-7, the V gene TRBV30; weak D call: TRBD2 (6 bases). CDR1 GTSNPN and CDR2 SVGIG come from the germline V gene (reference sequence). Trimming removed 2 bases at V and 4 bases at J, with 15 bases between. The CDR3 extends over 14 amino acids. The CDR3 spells CAWSMGAGRYEQYF. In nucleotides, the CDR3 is TGTGCCTGGAGTATGGGAGCGGGCCGATACGAGCAGTACTTC.

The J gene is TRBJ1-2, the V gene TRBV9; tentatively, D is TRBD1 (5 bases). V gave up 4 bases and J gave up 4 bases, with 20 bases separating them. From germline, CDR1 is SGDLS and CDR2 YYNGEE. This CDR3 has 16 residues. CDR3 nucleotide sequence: TGTGCCAGCAGCCCTTCGGGCCTGGGAAGGGGCTATGGCTACACCTTC. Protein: CASSPSGLGRGYGYTF.

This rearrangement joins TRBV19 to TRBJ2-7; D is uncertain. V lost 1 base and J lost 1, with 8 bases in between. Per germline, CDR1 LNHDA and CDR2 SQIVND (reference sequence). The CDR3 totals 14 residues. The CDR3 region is CASSIVPDSYEQYF. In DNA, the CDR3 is TGTGCCAGTAGTATAGTCCCAGATTCCTACGAGCAGTACTTC.

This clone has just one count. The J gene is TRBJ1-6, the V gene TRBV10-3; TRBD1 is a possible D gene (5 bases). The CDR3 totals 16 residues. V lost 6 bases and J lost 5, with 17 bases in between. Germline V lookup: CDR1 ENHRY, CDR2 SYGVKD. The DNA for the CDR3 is TGTGCCATCAGGCTGGGAGACAGACTAAATAATTCACCCCTCCACTTT. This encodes CAIRLGDRLNNSPLHF.

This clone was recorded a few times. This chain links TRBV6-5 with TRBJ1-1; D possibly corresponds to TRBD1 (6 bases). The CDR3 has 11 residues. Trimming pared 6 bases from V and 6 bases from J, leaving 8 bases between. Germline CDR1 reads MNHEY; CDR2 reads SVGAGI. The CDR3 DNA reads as TGTGCCAGCAGCCAGGGGCCTGAAGCTTTCTTT. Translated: CASSQGPEAFF.

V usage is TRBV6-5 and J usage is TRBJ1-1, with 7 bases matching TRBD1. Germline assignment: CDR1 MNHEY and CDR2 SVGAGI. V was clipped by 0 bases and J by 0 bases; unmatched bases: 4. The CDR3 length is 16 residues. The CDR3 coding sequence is TGTGCCAGCAGTTACTCCCCAGGGGGGGTGAACACTGAAGCTTTCTTT. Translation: CASSYSPGGVNTEAFF.

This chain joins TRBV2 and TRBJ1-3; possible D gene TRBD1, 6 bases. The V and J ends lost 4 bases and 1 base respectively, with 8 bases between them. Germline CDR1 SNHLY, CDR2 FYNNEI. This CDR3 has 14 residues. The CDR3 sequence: CASSGQVSGNTIYF. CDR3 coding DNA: TGTGCCAGCAGTGGACAGGTATCTGGAAACACCATATATTTT.

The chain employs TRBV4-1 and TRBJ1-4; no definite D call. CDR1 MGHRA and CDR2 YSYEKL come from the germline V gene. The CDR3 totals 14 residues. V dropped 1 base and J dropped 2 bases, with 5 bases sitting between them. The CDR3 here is CASSQVSTNEKLFF. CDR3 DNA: TGCGCCAGCAGCCAAGTTAGCACTAATGAAAAACTGTTTTTT.

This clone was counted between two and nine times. The CDR3 nucleotides are TGTGCCAGCAGTTCGAGCCCCCGGGAGCCCCAGCATTTT. Its protein product is CASSSSPREPQHF. The chain combines TRBV28 with TRBJ1-5; unclear D gene. The CDR3 has 13 amino acids. V was clipped by 4 bases and J by 8 bases, with 12 bases between them. CDR1 is MDHEN and CDR2 is SYDVKM in the germline V gene.

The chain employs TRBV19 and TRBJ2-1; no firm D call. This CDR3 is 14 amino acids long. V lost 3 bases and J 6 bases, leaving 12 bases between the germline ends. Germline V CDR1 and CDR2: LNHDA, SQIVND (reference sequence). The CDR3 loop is CASSMVLDLNEQFF. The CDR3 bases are TGTGCCAGTAGTATGGTCCTGGACCTCAATGAGCAGTTCTTC.

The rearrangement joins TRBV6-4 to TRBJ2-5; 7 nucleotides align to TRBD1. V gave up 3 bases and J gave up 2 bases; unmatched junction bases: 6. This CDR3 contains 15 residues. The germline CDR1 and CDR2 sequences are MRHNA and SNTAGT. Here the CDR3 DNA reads TGTGCCAGCAGTGAGGGGGCAGGGGGACAAGAGACCCAGTACTTC. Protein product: CASSEGAGGQETQYF.

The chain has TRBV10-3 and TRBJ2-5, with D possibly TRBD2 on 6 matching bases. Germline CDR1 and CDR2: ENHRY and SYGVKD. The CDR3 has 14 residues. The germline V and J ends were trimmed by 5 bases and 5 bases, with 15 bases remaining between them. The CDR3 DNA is TGTGCCATCAGTCCGGGAGACGGGTTTGAGACCCAGTACTTC. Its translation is CAISPGDGFETQYF.

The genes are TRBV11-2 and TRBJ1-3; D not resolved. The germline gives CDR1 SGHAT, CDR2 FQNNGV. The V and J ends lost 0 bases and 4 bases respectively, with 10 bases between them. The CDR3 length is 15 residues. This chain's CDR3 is CASSLDEGDGNTIYF. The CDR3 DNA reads TGTGCCAGCAGCTTAGATGAGGGTGACGGAAACACCATATATTTT.

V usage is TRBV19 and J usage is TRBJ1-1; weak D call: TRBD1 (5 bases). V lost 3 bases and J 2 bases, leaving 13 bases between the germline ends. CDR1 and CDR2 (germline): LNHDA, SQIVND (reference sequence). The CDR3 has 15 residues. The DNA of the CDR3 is TGTGCCAGTAGTATCGGGACCGGAGGTAACACTGAAGCTTTCTTT. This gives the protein CASSIGTGGNTEAFF.

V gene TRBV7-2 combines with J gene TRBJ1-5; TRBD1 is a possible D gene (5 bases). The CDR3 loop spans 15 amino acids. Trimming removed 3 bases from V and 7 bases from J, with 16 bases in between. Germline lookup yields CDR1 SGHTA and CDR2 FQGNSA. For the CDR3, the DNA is TGTGCCAGCAGCTTCGATGGGGGGAATGGGCAGCCCCAGCATTTT. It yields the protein CASSFDGGNGQPQHF.

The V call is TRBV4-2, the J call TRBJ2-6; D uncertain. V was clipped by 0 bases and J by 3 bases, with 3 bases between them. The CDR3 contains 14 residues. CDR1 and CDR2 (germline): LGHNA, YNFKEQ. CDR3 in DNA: TGTGCCAGCAGCCAAGACTATGGGGCCAACGTCCTGACTTTC. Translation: CASSQDYGANVLTF.

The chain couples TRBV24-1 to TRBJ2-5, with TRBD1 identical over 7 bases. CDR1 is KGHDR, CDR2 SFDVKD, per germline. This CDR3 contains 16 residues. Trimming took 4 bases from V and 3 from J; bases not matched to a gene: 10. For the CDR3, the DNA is TGTGCCACCAGTGAACCAAAAGGGACAGCGGAAGAGACCCAGTACTTC. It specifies CATSEPKGTAEETQYF.